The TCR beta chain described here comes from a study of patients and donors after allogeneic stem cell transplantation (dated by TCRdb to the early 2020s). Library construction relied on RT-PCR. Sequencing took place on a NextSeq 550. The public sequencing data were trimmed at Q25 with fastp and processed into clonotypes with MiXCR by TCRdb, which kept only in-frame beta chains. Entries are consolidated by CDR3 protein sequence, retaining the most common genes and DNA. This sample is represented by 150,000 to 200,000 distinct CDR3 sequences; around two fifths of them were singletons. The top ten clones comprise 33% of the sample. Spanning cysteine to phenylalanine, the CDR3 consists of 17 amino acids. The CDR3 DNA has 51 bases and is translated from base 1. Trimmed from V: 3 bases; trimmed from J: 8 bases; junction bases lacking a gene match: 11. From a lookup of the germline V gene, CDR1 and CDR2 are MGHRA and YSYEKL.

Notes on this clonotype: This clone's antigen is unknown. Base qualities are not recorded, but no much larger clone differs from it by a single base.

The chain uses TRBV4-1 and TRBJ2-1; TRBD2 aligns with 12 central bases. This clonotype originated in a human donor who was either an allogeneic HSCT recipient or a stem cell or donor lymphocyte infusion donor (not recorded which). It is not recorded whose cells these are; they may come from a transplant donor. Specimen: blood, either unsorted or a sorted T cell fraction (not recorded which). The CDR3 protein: CASSQPPTSGSWHEQFF. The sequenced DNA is TGCGCCAGCAGCCAGCCCCCGACTAGCGGGAGTTGGCATGAGCAGTTCTTC.